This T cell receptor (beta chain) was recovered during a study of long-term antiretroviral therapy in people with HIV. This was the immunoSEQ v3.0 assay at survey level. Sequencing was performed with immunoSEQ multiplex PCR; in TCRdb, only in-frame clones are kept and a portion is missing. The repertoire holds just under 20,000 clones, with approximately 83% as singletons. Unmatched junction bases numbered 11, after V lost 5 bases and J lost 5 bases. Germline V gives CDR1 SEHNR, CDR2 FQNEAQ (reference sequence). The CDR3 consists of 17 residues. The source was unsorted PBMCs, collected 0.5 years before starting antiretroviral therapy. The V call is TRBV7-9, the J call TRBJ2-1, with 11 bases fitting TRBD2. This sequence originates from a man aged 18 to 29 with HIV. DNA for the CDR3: TGTGCCAGCAGCCAGTCCCTGACTAGCGGGACGGACAATGAGCAGTTCTTC. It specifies CASSQSLTSGTDNEQFF.